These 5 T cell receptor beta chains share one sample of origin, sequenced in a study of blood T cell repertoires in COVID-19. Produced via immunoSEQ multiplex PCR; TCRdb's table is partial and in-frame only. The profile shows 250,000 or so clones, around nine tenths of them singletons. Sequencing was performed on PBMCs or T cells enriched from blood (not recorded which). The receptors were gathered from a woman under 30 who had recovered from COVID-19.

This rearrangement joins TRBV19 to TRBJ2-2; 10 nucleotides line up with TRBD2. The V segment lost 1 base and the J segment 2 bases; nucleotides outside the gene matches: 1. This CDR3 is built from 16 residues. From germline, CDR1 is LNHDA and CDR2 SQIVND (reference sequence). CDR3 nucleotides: TGTGCCAGTAGTATAGCTAGCGGGGGAAACACCGGGGAGCTGTTTTTT. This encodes CASSIASGGNTGELFF.

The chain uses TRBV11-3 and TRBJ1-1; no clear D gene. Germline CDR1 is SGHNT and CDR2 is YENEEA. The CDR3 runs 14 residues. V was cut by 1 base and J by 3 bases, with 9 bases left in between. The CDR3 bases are TGTGCCAGCAGCTTAGGATCGCGTTACACTGAAGCTTTCTTT. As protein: CASSLGSRYTEAFF. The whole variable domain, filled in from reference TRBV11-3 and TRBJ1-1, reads EAGVVQSPRYKIIEKKQPVAFWCNPISGHNTLYWYLQNLGQGPELLIRYENEEAVDDSQLPKDRFSAERLKGVDSTLKIQPAELGDSAVYLCASSLGSRYTEAFFGQGTRLTVV.

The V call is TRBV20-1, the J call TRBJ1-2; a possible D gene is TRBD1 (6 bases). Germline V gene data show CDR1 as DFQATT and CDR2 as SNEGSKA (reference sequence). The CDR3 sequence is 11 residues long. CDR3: CRPGGGVGYTF. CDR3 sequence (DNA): TGCAGACCGGGGGGGGGCGTTGGCTACACCTTC.

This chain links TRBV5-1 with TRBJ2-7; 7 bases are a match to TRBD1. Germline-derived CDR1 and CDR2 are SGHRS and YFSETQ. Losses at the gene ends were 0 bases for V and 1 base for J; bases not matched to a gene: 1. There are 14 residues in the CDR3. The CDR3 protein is CASSLAGQSYEQYF. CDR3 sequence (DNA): TGCGCCAGCAGCTTGGCGGGACAGTCCTACGAGCAGTACTTC.

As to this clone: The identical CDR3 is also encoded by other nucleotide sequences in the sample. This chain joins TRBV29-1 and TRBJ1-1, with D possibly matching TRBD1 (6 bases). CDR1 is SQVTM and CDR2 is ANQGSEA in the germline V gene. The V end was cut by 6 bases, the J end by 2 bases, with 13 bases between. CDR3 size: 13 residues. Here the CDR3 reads CSVETGENTEAFF. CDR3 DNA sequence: TGCAGCGTAGAGACAGGAGAAAACACTGAAGCTTTCTTT. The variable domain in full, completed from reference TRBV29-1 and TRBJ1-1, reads SAVISQKPSRDICQRGTSLTIQCQVDSQVTMMFWYRQQPGQSLTLIATANQGSEATYESGFVIDKFPISRPNLTFSTLTVSNMSPEDSSIYLCSVETGENTEAFFGQGTRLTVV.